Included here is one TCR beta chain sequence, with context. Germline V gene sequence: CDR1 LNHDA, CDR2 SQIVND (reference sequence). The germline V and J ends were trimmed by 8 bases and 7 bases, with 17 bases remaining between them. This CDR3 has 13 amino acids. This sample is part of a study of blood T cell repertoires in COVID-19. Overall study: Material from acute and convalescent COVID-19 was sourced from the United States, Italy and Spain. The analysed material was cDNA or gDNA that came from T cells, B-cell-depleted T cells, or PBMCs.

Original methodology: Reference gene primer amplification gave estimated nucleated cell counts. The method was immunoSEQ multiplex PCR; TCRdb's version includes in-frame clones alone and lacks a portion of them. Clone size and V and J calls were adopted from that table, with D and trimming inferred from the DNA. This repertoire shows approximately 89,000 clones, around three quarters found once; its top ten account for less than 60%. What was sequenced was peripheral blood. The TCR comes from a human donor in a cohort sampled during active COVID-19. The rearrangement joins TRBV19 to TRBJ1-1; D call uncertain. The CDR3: CASRDGVAREAFF. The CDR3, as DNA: TGTGCCAGTCGGGATGGGGTGGCCCGTGAAGCTTTCTTT.